Following are 25 T cell receptor beta chains from one sample sequenced in a study of OX40 agonist ivuxolimab in advanced cancers. Clones were sequenced by immunoSEQ multiplex PCR, and TCRdb holds only the in-frame ones, with some missing. The table includes around 75,000 clones, almost 90% detected once. The material sequenced was CD4+ or CD8+ T cells sorted from blood, taken in a trial of the OX40 agonist ivuxolimab. These receptors were taken from an adult with an advanced solid tumor such as melanoma, head and neck, liver or kidney cancer.

The chain couples TRBV19 to TRBJ1-1, with D unclear. CDR1 is LNHDA and CDR2 is SQIVND in the germline V gene (reference sequence). The CDR3 loop spans 11 amino acids. V dropped 8 bases and J dropped 4 bases, with 8 bases sitting between them. CDR3 loop: CASEDGTEAFF. The CDR3 DNA reads TGTGCCAGTGAAGACGGCACTGAAGCTTTCTTT.

This clone was seen a few times. The CDR3 loop reads CASSSGTGVDTEAFF. The CDR3 DNA follows: TGTGCCAGCAGTTCAGGGACAGGGGTGGACACTGAAGCTTTCTTT. The chain links TRBV27 to TRBJ1-1, with 10 bases aligning to TRBD1. The CDR3 length is 15 residues. Trimming at V came to 4 bases and at J to 3 bases, leaving 5 bases not matched to a gene. Germline CDR1 MNHEY, CDR2 SMNVEV (reference sequence).

The chain is built from TRBV7-2 and TRBJ2-1; D unresolved. The CDR3 consists of 11 residues. V lost 5 bases and J 7 bases, leaving 6 bases between the germline ends. Germline CDR1 is SGHTA and CDR2 is FQGNSA. CDR3 residues: CASSGWNEQFF. CDR3 bases: TGTGCCAGCAGCGGGTGGAATGAGCAGTTCTTC.

This clone is classed as medium-sized (0.01 to 0.1%). The chain links TRBV30 to TRBJ1-1; TRBD1 matches at 7 bases. Germline V gives CDR1 GTSNPN, CDR2 SVGIG (reference sequence). The CDR3 has 12 amino acids. Trimming removed 4 bases from V and 8 bases from J; junction bases left unmatched: 7. CDR3 amino acids: CAWNRGIREAFF. The CDR3 bases are TGTGCCTGGAACAGGGGTATCAGAGAAGCTTTCTTT. The full variable domain, with the rest looked up from reference TRBV30 and TRBJ1-1, is SQTIHQWPATLVQPVGSPLSLECTVEGTSNPNLYWYRQAAGRGLQLLFYSVGIGQISSEVPQNLSASRPQDRQFILSSKKLLLSDSGFYLCAWNRGIREAFFGQGTRLTVV.

The DNA of the CDR3 is TGTGCCAGTGGCCCTTTACAGGGAAACTATGGCTACACCTTC. This sequence encodes CASGPLQGNYGYTF. V and J are TRBV27 and TRBJ1-2, with D perhaps TRBD1 (6 bases). V lost 9 bases to trimming and J lost 2 bases, with 16 bases between them. This CDR3 is 14 amino acids long. CDR1 and CDR2 from the germline V gene are MNHEY and SMNVEV (reference sequence).

The chain uses TRBV5-1 and TRBJ2-1; TRBD2 matches 10 bases. The germline V gene encodes CDR1 SGHRS and CDR2 YFSETQ. The J segment lost 6 bases and the V segment lost 3 bases, leaving 3 bases of the junction unmatched. This CDR3 is built from 14 residues. The CDR3 spells CASSSSGRGNEQFF. The CDR3 bases are TGCGCCAGCAGCTCGAGCGGGAGGGGCAATGAGCAGTTCTTC.

The chain couples TRBV7-8 to TRBJ2-6; 8 bases map to TRBD1. CDR1 is SGHVS and CDR2 is FQNEAQ in the germline V gene. This CDR3 region has 16 residues. Unmatched junction bases numbered 6, after V lost 4 bases and J lost 4 bases. This CDR3 is CASSSETGDGANVLTF. For the CDR3, the DNA is TGTGCCAGCAGCTCCGAGACAGGGGACGGGGCCAACGTCCTGACTTTC.

V and J are TRBV7-9 and TRBJ1-1, with D possibly matching TRBD1 (5 bases). Trimming removed 6 bases from V and 2 bases from J, with 7 bases in between. CDR3 size: 12 residues. Germline CDR1 reads SEHNR; CDR2 reads FQNEAQ (reference sequence). This CDR3 is CASRGRNTEAFF. DNA for the CDR3: TGTGCCAGCAGGGGGCGAAACACTGAAGCTTTCTTT.

Only one count was recorded for this clone. The V gene is TRBV6-5, the J gene TRBJ1-2; TRBD1 aligns across 7 bases. Germline V gene lookup returns CDR1 MNHEY and CDR2 SVGAGI. This CDR3 comprises 14 residues. V was pared by 5 bases and J by 4 bases, with 7 bases of the junction left unmatched. As DNA, the CDR3 is TGTGCCAGCAGTCGGACAGGCCTAACCTATGGCTACACCTTC. Protein product: CASSRTGLTYGYTF.

This sequence joins TRBV7-2 and TRBJ2-2; D is perhaps TRBD2 (5 bases). Germline loops: CDR1 SGHTA, CDR2 FQGNSA. The CDR3 covers 15 residues. Trimming left V 5 bases short and J 5 bases short, with 15 bases between. The CDR3 region is CASSPPGTYTGELFF. In DNA form, the CDR3 reads TGTGCCAGCAGCCCCCCGGGAACCTATACCGGGGAGCTGTTTTTT.

V usage is TRBV28 and J usage is TRBJ2-7, with 10 bases matching TRBD1. The CDR3 is 15 amino acids. CDR1 MDHEN and CDR2 SYDVKM come from the germline V gene. V was pared by 6 bases and J by 5 bases, with 10 bases of the junction left unmatched. This chain's CDR3 is CASSSPETGGNEQYF. As DNA, the CDR3 is TGTGCCAGCAGCTCCCCCGAGACAGGGGGCAACGAGCAGTACTTC.

The rearrangement joins TRBV27 to TRBJ2-4; D is possibly TRBD1 (6 bases). The V gene's germline CDR1 is MNHEY and CDR2 SMNVEV (reference sequence). The CDR3 is 14 residues long. V shed 5 bases and J shed 5 bases, with 13 bases lying between them. The CDR3 DNA reads as TGTGCCAGCAGTCCCTGGACAGACGAAAACATTCAGTACTTC. Translation: CASSPWTDENIQYF.

This clone was observed a single time. The rearrangement uses TRBV18 and TRBJ2-5; possibly TRBD1 for D (7 bases). This CDR3 is built from 13 residues. Trimming removed 10 bases at V and 1 base at J, with 13 bases between. Germline V gene lookup returns CDR1 KGHSH and CDR2 LQKENI. The DNA of the CDR3 is TGTGCCACTCGGCGGGACAGCCAAGAGACCCAGTACTTC. Its protein product is CATRRDSQETQYF.

CDR3 bases: TGTGCCAGCAGTGAATTAGCCTCTGCCGGGGAGCTGTTTTTT. Its translation: CASSELASAGELFF. The chain recombines TRBV2 with TRBJ2-2; D not resolved. CDR1 is SNHLY, CDR2 FYNNEI, per germline. There are 14 residues in the CDR3. The V end was cut by 2 bases, the J end by 6 bases, with 10 bases between. The full variable domain, rest sourced from reference TRBV2 and TRBJ2-2, is EPEVTQTPSHQVTQMGQEVILRCVPISNHLYFYWYRQILGQKVEFLVSFYNNEISEKSEIFDDQFSVERPDGSNFTLKIRSTKLEDSAMYFCASSELASAGELFFGEGSRLTVL.

The chain recombines TRBV9 with TRBJ2-7; 9 bases are a match to TRBD2. With V trimmed by 0 bases and J by 2 bases, 3 bases remained unmatched. The CDR3 covers 15 residues. Germline CDR1 reads SGDLS; CDR2 reads YYNGEE. CDR3 sequence (DNA): TGTGCCAGCAGCGTAGTTCCTAGCGGGACCTACGAGCAGTACTTC. This codes for CASSVVPSGTYEQYF. Drawing the rest from reference TRBV9 and TRBJ2-7, the complete variable domain is DSGVTQTPKHLITATGQRVTLRCSPRSGDLSVYWYQQSLDQGLQFLIQYYNGEERAKGNILERFSAQQFPDLHSELNLSSLELGDSALYFCASSVVPSGTYEQYFGPGTRLTVT.

The chain carries TRBV5-4 and TRBJ2-3, with D possibly being TRBD1 or TRBD2 (6 bases each). The CDR3 covers 15 residues. Trimming pared 3 bases from V and 1 base from J, leaving 12 bases between. In germline, CDR1 is SGHNT, CDR2 YYREEE (reference sequence). This CDR3 is CASSSKGEGTDTQYF. The CDR3 coding sequence is TGTGCCAGCAGCTCGAAGGGGGAGGGCACAGATACGCAGTATTTT.

A few counts support this clone. The chain carries TRBV12-2 and TRBJ1-5; the table assigns TRBD1, which was not confirmed against the DNA. TRBV12-2 is a recognized pseudogene. There are 16 residues in the CDR3. The CDR3 bases are TGTGCAAGTCGCTTAGTGGGGGCAGGGCCTGGGCAGCCCCAGCATTTT. Residues: CASRLVGAGPGQPQHF.

This clone was recorded a few times. The J gene is TRBJ2-2, the V gene TRBV7-3; 8 bases fit TRBD1. J lost 5 bases, V lost 2 bases, and 4 bases had no gene match. In germline, CDR1 is SGHTA, CDR2 FQGTGA. The CDR3 length is 15 residues. Here the CDR3 DNA reads TGTGCCAGCAGCTTAGGCAGGGGGCGGACCGGGGAGCTGTTTTTT. It specifies CASSLGRGRTGELFF.

Only one count was recorded for this clone. This sequence joins TRBV2 and TRBJ2-3; D may be TRBD2 (5 bases). Germline CDR1 is SNHLY and CDR2 is FYNNEI. The V end was cut by 10 bases, the J end by 2 bases, with 16 bases between. The CDR3 totals 14 residues. CDR3 region: CATTPERYTDTQYF. The CDR3 DNA follows: TGTGCCACCACCCCGGAGCGGTACACAGATACGCAGTATTTT.

The chain has TRBV11-2 and TRBJ2-7, with D perhaps matching TRBD2 (5 bases). The ends were cut back, 0 bases at V and 3 bases at J, with 6 bases in the middle. The germline CDR1 and CDR2 sequences are SGHAT and FQNNGV. The CDR3 runs to 13 residues. CDR3 nucleotides: TGTGCCAGCAGCTTAGACGGGGACTACGAGCAGTACTTC. Translation: CASSLDGDYEQYF. Complete variable domain (other parts from reference TRBV11-2 and TRBJ2-7): EAGVAQSPRYKIIEKRQSVAFWCNPISGHATLYWYQQILGQGPKLLIQFQNNGVVDDSQLPKDRFSAERLKGVDSTLKIQPAKLEDSAVYLCASSLDGDYEQYFGPGTRLTVT.

The table lists this clone with a few counts. The chain recombines TRBV10-3 with TRBJ2-5, with D perhaps TRBD1 (5 bases). Germline CDR1 reads ENHRY; CDR2 reads SYGVKD. With 6 bases removed from V and 2 bases from J, the gap between germline ends came to 16 bases. The CDR3 sequence is 15 residues long. The CDR3 DNA follows: TGTGCCATCAGCGAAGATGCAGGGCGACAAGAGACCCAGTACTTC. Amino acids: CAISEDAGRQETQYF.

This rearrangement joins TRBV1 to TRBJ2-7; the D call TRBD1 from the table was never checked on the DNA. TRBV1 is a documented pseudogene. This CDR3 contains 17 residues. CDR3 in DNA: TGCACCAGCAGCCACCGGGACAGGGGACTGCCCTCCTACGAGCAGTACTTC. Amino acid sequence: CTSSHRDRGLPSYEQYF.

The chain recombines TRBV5-1 with TRBJ2-7; 8 nucleotides align to TRBD2. The CDR3 is 16 amino acids. The trim removed 0 bases at V and 8 bases at J, leaving 13 bases unmatched. The V gene's germline CDR1 is SGHRS and CDR2 YFSETQ. The CDR3 reads CASSLDDGGLGLKQYF. The DNA of the CDR3 is TGCGCCAGCAGCTTGGATGATGGGGGACTAGGTCTCAAGCAGTACTTC.

The V gene is TRBV7-2, the J gene TRBJ2-3, with D possibly matching TRBD1 (6 bases). Germline V gene data show CDR1 as SGHTA and CDR2 as FQGNSA. Trimming shortened V by 6 bases and J by 2 bases, and 12 bases separated the two germline ends. This CDR3 has 14 residues. The CDR3 DNA is TGTGCCAGCAGACAACAGGGAAACACAGATACGCAGTATTTT. It encodes CASRQQGNTDTQYF. Drawing the rest from reference TRBV7-2 and TRBJ2-3, the complete variable domain is GAGVSQSPSNKVTEKGKDVELRCDPISGHTALYWYRQSLGQGLEFLIYFQGNSAPDKSGLPSDRFSAERTGGSVSTLTIQRTQQEDSAVYLCASRQQGNTDTQYFGPGTRLTVL.

The V gene is TRBV2, the J gene TRBJ2-7; 9 positions agree with TRBD2. Germline assignment: CDR1 SNHLY and CDR2 FYNNEI. The ends lost 4 bases at V and 3 bases at J; junction bases unmatched: 7. The CDR3 has 15 residues. The CDR3 here is CASSVSLAGHYEQYF. The CDR3 DNA reads TGTGCCAGCAGTGTATCACTAGCGGGTCACTACGAGCAGTACTTC.